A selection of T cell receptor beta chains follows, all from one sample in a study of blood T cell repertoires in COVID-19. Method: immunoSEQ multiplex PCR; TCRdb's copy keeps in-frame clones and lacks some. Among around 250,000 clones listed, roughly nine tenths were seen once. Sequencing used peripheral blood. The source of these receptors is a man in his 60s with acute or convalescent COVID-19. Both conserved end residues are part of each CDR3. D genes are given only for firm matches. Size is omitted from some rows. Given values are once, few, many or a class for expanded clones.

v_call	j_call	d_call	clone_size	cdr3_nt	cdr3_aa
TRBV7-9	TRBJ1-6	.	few	TGTGCCAGCAGCTTACGGGACTCAAGCTCCTATAATTCACCCCTCCACTTT	CASSLRDSSSYNSPLHF
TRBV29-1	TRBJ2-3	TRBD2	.	TGCAGCGTTGATGTGCGGGGGGGTACGCAGTATTTT	CSVDVRGGTQYF
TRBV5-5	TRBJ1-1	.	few	TGTGCCAGCAGCTTGCGCGATAACACTGAAGCTTTCTTT	CASSLRDNTEAFF
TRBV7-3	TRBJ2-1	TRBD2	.	TGTGCCAGCAGCTTAACGGGGAGTAGCGGGAGCAATGAGCAGTTCTTC	CASSLTGSSGSNEQFF
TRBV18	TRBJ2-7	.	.	TGTGCCAGCTCGCTGGAGAGGAGCTCCTACGAGCAGTACTTC	CASSLERSSYEQYF
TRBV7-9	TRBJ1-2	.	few	TGTGCCAGCAGCTTGACCAGGGCGGAGGGCTACACCTTC	CASSLTRAEGYTF
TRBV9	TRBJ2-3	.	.	TGTGCCAGCAGCGTCCTGGGGGGGCTAACAGATACGCAGTATTTT	CASSVLGGLTDTQYF
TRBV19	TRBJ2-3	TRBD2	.	TGTGCCAGTAGTGGAAGGACTAGCGGGAGGGCAGATACGCAGTATTTT	CASSGRTSGRADTQYF
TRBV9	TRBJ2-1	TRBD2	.	TGTGCCAGCAGCGCCTCCCCCGCTAGCGGGGGAAAAAAGCAGTTCTTC	CASSASPASGGKKQFF
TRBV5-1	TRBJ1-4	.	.	TGCGCCAGCAGCTTGGACAGGGCAACTAATGAAAAACTGTTTTTT	CASSLDRATNEKLFF
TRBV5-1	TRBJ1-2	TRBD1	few	TGCGCCAGCAGCTTGGATGGACAGGGCCACTATGGCTACACCTTC	CASSLDGQGHYGYTF
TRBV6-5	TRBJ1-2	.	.	TGTGCCAGCAGCCCGGACAGTAGCTATGGCTACACCTTC	CASSPDSSYGYTF
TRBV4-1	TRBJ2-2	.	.	TGCGCCAGCAGCCAGTTTACTAGAGGGACCGGGGAGCTGTTTTTT	CASSQFTRGTGELFF
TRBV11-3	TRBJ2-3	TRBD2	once	TGTGCCAGCAGCGGTTTAGCGGGAGGGCCCTCAGATACGCAGTATTTT	CASSGLAGGPSDTQYF
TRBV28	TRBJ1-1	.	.	TGTGCCAGCAGTTTACAGACAGGAGAAGCTTTCTTT	CASSLQTGEAFF
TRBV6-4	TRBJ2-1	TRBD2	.	TGTGCCAGCAAGGCTAGCGGGGGGCTTACGGAGCAGTTCTTC	CASKASGGLTEQFF
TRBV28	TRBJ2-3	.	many	TGTGCCAGCAGTTTAACGGGATCTGCAGATACGCAGTATTTT	CASSLTGSADTQYF
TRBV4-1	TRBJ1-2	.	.	TGCGCCAGCAGCCAAGATTTGCCCGGGGACTTCGATACCTATGGCTACACCTTC	CASSQDLPGDFDTYGYTF
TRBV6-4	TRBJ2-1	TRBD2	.	TGTGCCAGCAGTGACGAACTAGCGGGAGAGCAGTTCTTC	CASSDELAGEQFF
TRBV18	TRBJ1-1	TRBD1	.	TGTGCCAGCTCACCATTTGGACAGGGTGTAGAAGCTTTCTTT	CASSPFGQGVEAFF